This T cell receptor (beta chain) is drawn from a study of CD8 T cells in ankylosing spondylitis. The study, taken as a whole, reports: Ankylosing spondylitis blood appeared to be characterized by a TCR beta motif of several highly homologous variants. Some motif variants were previously reported in reactive arthritis synovial fluid and blood.

The CDR3 spans 14 residues. From germline, CDR1 is SEHNR and CDR2 FQNEAQ (reference sequence). V was trimmed by 6 bases and J by 5 bases, leaving 14 bases between them. Quantitative 5'-RACE with molecular barcodes was used to make the TCR beta libraries. TCRdb re-analysed the 5' RACE reads in MiXCR, keeping a single row per CDR3 protein. The profile shows approximately 260,000 distinct CDR3 sequences, over 15% of them singletons. This clonotype was recorded a few times. As yet, its antigen is unknown. Sequences were obtained from blood, either unsorted or a sorted T cell fraction (not recorded which). This chain connects TRBV7-9 to TRBJ2-1, with D tentatively TRBD1 (6 bases). This TCR derives from a male donor with ankylosing spondylitis or in good health (not recorded which). The CDR3 reads CASSMEQGDNEQFF. DNA for the CDR3: TGTGCCAGCAGTATGGAACAGGGAGACAATGAGCAGTTCTTC.